The 3 T cell receptor beta chains given below trace back to one sample, sequenced in a study of beta chain features in type 1 diabetes. Study outcomes and limitations: Type 1 diabetes patients had moderately but significantly shorter TCRB CDR3s in all four CD4+ subsets.

Every bit of the isolated RNA underwent reverse transcription, so sequencing read expressed TCRB transcripts. This table comes from immunoSEQ multiplex PCR, and its TCRdb copy is limited to in-frame clones, with some not included. The table has more than 250,000 clones, approximately 25% seen once. No antigen has been assigned to these receptors. Sequenced sample: naive CD4+ T cells from blood. These TCRs come from a woman in her twenties or thirties with type 1 diabetes.

This sequence joins TRBV29-1 and TRBJ2-3, with 9 positions matching TRBD2. CDR1 SQVTM and CDR2 ANQGSEA come from the germline V gene. With 3 bases clipped from V and 3 bases from J, the junction kept 4 bases outside the gene matches. The CDR3 sequence is 14 residues long. The CDR3: CSVEPSGKTDTQYF. The CDR3 DNA reads TGCAGCGTTGAGCCTAGCGGGAAAACAGATACGCAGTATTTT.

This clone was seen a few times. CDR3 sequence (DNA): TGTGCCAGCAGCAGAGGACTAGCACGTTGGTACAATGAGCAGTTCTTC. Protein: CASSRGLARWYNEQFF. The chain is built from TRBV7-8 and TRBJ2-1; 8 bases fit TRBD2. The CDR3 runs to 16 residues. Germline CDR1 is SGHVS and CDR2 is FQNEAQ. The V gene end was trimmed by 5 bases and the J gene end by 4 bases; junction bases not matched to a gene: 10.

This rearrangement joins TRBV29-1 to TRBJ1-2; a weak D match, TRBD1 (6 bases). Germline values: CDR1 SQVTM, CDR2 ANQGSEA. This CDR3 has 11 amino acids. Trimming left V 3 bases short and J 8 bases short, with 10 bases between. The CDR3 loop reads CSVDAGAGYTF. DNA of the CDR3: TGCAGCGTTGACGCGGGGGCCGGCTACACCTTC.